The TCR beta chain described here comes from a study of T cell repertoires in cytomegalovirus infection. Study details: As its CMV epitopes, the study selected recently identified HLA-C-restricted and well-studied HLA-B-restricted targets. TCR beta signatures that were public indicated CMV infection and matching HLA type.

Via MiXCR, TCRdb re-called the reads, giving one row per CDR3 protein. The sample consists of about 110,000 distinct CDR3 sequences, roughly 40% of them appearing once. The CDR3 is 15 amino acids. Germline V gene data show CDR1 as SGHVT and CDR2 as SQSDAQ. Losses at the gene ends were 5 bases for V and 3 bases for J; bases not matched to a gene: 4. Note on this clonotype: The antigen remains unidentified.

Broader study findings: Of the TCR beta families, the public ones yielded a cumulative frequency that identified carriers of CMV plus the relevant HLA. Across the ex vivo response, the dominant clonotypes were HLA-C-restricted CMV-specific TCR beta clonotypes.

The origin of this receptor is a human donor in good health (CMV status not recorded). Some clones in this sample may be carry-over from other donors' samples. The chain recombines TRBV7-4 with TRBJ2-1; TRBD2 agrees at 10 bases. The sequenced sample was CD8+ T cells from cultured PBMCs, obtained from culture after CMV antigen stimulation. Here the CDR3 DNA reads TGTGCCAGCAGCCGTACTAGCGGGGACTACAATGAGCAGTTCTTC. Translated: CASSRTSGDYNEQFF.